These 15 T cell receptor beta chains were sequenced from one sample in a study of T cell repertoires in cytomegalovirus infection. What these receptors recognize is not known. TCRdb re-derived calls from the reads in MiXCR, one entry per CDR3 protein. The sample carries approximately 390,000 distinct CDR3 sequences, approximately 30% recorded once. The specimen comprised cultured PBMCs, sampled from culture after CMV antigen stimulation. All receptors come from a human donor in good health (CMV status not recorded). Some clones in this sample may be carry-over from other donors' samples.

This clonotype has only a few counts. The chain uses TRBV6-6 and TRBJ1-1; D possibly corresponds to TRBD1 (5 bases). There are 15 residues in the CDR3. Germline lookup yields CDR1 MNHNY and CDR2 SVGAGI (reference sequence). V lost 6 bases to trimming and J lost 0 bases, with 14 bases between them. The CDR3 DNA is TGTGCCAGCAGACCGGGACCGAACATGAACACTGAAGCTTTCTTT. This sequence encodes CASRPGPNMNTEAFF.

The chain uses TRBV7-3 and TRBJ2-3; 8 nucleotides line up with TRBD1. The V gene's germline CDR1 is SGHTA and CDR2 FQGTGA. With 6 bases clipped from V and 1 base from J, the junction kept 6 bases outside the gene matches. CDR3 length equals 15 residues. CDR3 DNA sequence: TGTGCCAGCAGTTCCCAGGGGGCGGGCACAGATACGCAGTATTTT. It encodes CASSSQGAGTDTQYF.

J is TRBJ1-2 and V is TRBV4-3, with D tentatively TRBD1 (5 bases). The CDR3 has 14 amino acids. The germline V gene encodes CDR1 LGHNA and CDR2 YSLEER. Trimming pared 4 bases from V and 5 bases from J, leaving 14 bases between. The CDR3 spells CASSPGGSSYGYTF. CDR3 DNA sequence: TGCGCCAGCAGCCCTGGGGGGTCGTCTTATGGCTACACCTTC.

This clonotype appeared many times. The V and J genes are TRBV7-2 and TRBJ2-3; no reliable D call. The germline V gene encodes CDR1 SGHTA and CDR2 FQGNSA. The CDR3 runs 14 residues. The V and J ends lost 1 base and 2 bases respectively, with 7 bases between them. DNA of the CDR3: TGTGCCAGCAGCTTAGGAACTTACACAGATACGCAGTATTTT. It yields the protein CASSLGTYTDTQYF. Full variable domain (outside the CDR3, taken from reference TRBV7-2 and TRBJ2-3): GAGVSQSPSNKVTEKGKDVELRCDPISGHTALYWYRQSLGQGLEFLIYFQGNSAPDKSGLPSDRFSAERTGGSVSTLTIQRTQQEDSAVYLCASSLGTYTDTQYFGPGTRLTVL.

V usage is TRBV6-5 and J usage is TRBJ2-7; D is undetermined. Germline values: CDR1 MNHEY, CDR2 SVGAGI. CDR3 length: 16 amino acids. Trimming shortened V by 4 bases and J by 4 bases, and 20 bases separated the two germline ends. Here the CDR3 DNA reads TGTGCCAGCAGTTCGCCGATTGTTAGTGGTTCATACGAGCAGTACTTC. This encodes CASSSPIVSGSYEQYF.

The CDR3 sequence: CASSLPAGPTDTQYF. The CDR3 coding sequence is TGTGCCAGCAGCCTTCCAGCGGGACCTACAGATACGCAGTATTTT. The chain has TRBV9 and TRBJ2-3; 7 bases line up with TRBD2. The CDR3 spans 15 residues. Germline CDR1 is SGDLS and CDR2 is YYNGEE. V shed 4 bases, J shed 3 bases, and the junction held 8 bases outside the gene matches.

The chain joins TRBV10-3 to TRBJ2-5; 9 bases are shared with TRBD2. V lost 6 bases, J lost 1 base, and 9 bases stayed unmatched. The CDR3 has 16 residues. In germline, CDR1 is ENHRY, CDR2 SYGVKD. CDR3 DNA: TGTGCCATCAGCCCCGGACTAGCGAATCTCCAAGAGACCCAGTACTTC. Its protein product is CAISPGLANLQETQYF.

The chain carries TRBV12-3 or TRBV12-4 and TRBJ1-2; tentatively, D is TRBD1 (5 bases). V was clipped by 6 bases and J by 4 bases, with 15 bases between them. The CDR3 totals 14 residues. The CDR3 DNA reads as TGTGCCAGCAGCGGGGCGGTGAGCGGCTATGGCTACACCTTC. Its protein product is CASSGAVSGYGYTF.

The genes are TRBV5-1 and TRBJ2-1; the match to TRBD1 covers 7 bases. J lost 7 bases, V lost 0 bases, and 4 bases had no gene match. This CDR3 spans 14 amino acids. From germline, CDR1 is SGHRS and CDR2 YFSETQ. The CDR3 sequence: CASSLGQGTNEQFF. The CDR3 DNA sequence: TGCGCCAGCAGCTTGGGACAGGGTACGAATGAGCAGTTCTTC.

The table lists this clonotype with a few counts. V gene TRBV27 combines with J gene TRBJ2-1; 11 nucleotides line up with TRBD2. Germline CDR1 reads MNHEY; CDR2 reads SMNVEV (reference sequence). The ends lost 2 bases at V and 6 bases at J; junction bases unmatched: 9. CDR3 length: 17 residues. CDR3 loop: CASSLGHSGRARNEQFF. The CDR3 nucleotides are TGTGCCAGCAGTTTAGGACATAGCGGGAGGGCCCGCAATGAGCAGTTCTTC.

This clonotype was recorded a few times. The rearrangement joins TRBV28 to TRBJ1-5; no definite D call. V was shortened by 4 bases and J by 1 base, with 14 bases between the two germline ends. CDR1 and CDR2 (germline): MDHEN, SYDVKM. The CDR3 totals 16 residues. The CDR3 DNA sequence: TGTGCCAGCAGTTCCCAGGAGAGGTGGAGCAATCAGCCCCAGCATTTT. Translation: CASSSQERWSNQPQHF.

This clonotype was observed a few times. This sequence joins TRBV4-3 and TRBJ2-1; 11 bases match TRBD1. This CDR3 spans 15 amino acids. In germline, CDR1 is LGHNA, CDR2 YSLEER. J gave up 6 bases and V 4 bases, and 5 bases lay outside the gene matches. Here the CDR3 DNA reads TGCGCCAGCAGCCCCCGGACAGGGGGCCTCAATGAGCAGTTCTTC. Its protein product is CASSPRTGGLNEQFF.

The table lists this clonotype with a few counts. This rearrangement joins TRBV5-1 to TRBJ2-1; 13 bases map to TRBD2. V lost 4 bases and J lost 7; bases outside the gene matches: 8. This CDR3 contains 16 residues. From germline, CDR1 is SGHRS and CDR2 YFSETQ. The CDR3 bases are TGCGCCAGCAGCCCGACGGGACTAGCGGGAAGGAATGAGCAGTTCTTC. Its translation is CASSPTGLAGRNEQFF.

The chain recombines TRBV7-2 with TRBJ1-2, with D uncertain. There are 8 residues in the CDR3. Germline V gene sequence: CDR1 SGHTA, CDR2 FQGNSA. V was pared by 2 bases and J by 12 bases, with 1 base between. CDR3 bases: TGTGCCAGCAGCTTAAACACCTTC. Its protein is CASSLNTF.

J is TRBJ1-2 and V is TRBV29-1; the D is unclear. This CDR3 contains 14 residues. Trimming left V 3 bases short and J 0 bases short, with 11 bases between. CDR1 SQVTM and CDR2 ANQGSEA come from the germline V gene. CDR3 sequence: CSVEAAPPNYGYTF. The CDR3 DNA is TGCAGCGTTGAGGCCGCACCACCTAACTATGGCTACACCTTC.